Listed below are T cell receptor beta chains from one sample, sequenced in a study of T cells in Graves' hyperthyroidism and ophthalmopathy. TCRdb used MiXCR to reprocess the multiplex PCR reads, holding one entry per CDR3 protein. The table shows 300,000 to 500,000 distinct CDR3 sequences, with 11% to 15% occurring only once. Specimen: blood. These receptors came from a man aged 50-59 years with Graves' ophthalmopathy. The CDR3 runs from the conserved cysteine through the conserved F or W. Each record gives: D gene, J gene, V gene, clone size, CDR3 DNA, CDR3 protein. The D gene is left open where the match is weak. Only part of the rows carry a size: once, few, many, or a class if the clone is expanded.

. TRBJ2-7 TRBV5-1 many TGCGCCAGCAGCCCTAGACAGGAAGGCTACGAGCAGTACTTC CASSPRQEGYEQYF
TRBD1 TRBJ2-7 TRBV2 many TGTGCCAGCAGAGAGATTGACAGGGAAGACTACGAGCAGTACTTC CASREIDREDYEQYF
TRBD1 TRBJ2-1 TRBV27 few TGTGCCAGCAGTTTAGCAACAGGGGGGAATGAGCAGTTCTTC CASSLATGGNEQFF
TRBD2 TRBJ2-2 TRBV28 . TGTGCCAGCAGTTCCCTAGCGGGAGGGAGTAACGGGGAGCTGTTTTTT CASSSLAGGSNGELFF
. TRBJ2-1 TRBV7-9 many TGTGCCAGCAGGAGGGCGAGACTTAGGGAGGATGAGCAGTTCTTC CASRRARLREDEQFF
. TRBJ2-1 TRBV12-3/TRBV12-4 many TGTGCCAGCAGTTTAGAACAGGGATTCTACAATGAGCAGTTCTTC CASSLEQGFYNEQFF
TRBD1 TRBJ1-1 TRBV15 . TGTGCCACCAGCAGCAACTTCCCAGACAGGGGGCTCACTGAAGCTTTCTTT CATSSNFPDRGLTEAFF
TRBD1 TRBJ1-2 TRBV7-2 few TGTGCCAGCACCAATTGGACAGGGGGCTCTTATGGCTACACCTTC CASTNWTGGSYGYTF
. TRBJ2-1 TRBV11-1 many TGTGCCAGCAGCTTACCGGACAAGGGTGAGCAGTTCTTC CASSLPDKGEQFF
TRBD1 TRBJ2-2 TRBV30 . TGTGCCTGGAGACCAGGGGGGAACACCGGGGAGCTGTTTTTT CAWRPGGNTGELFF